This record looks at one TCR beta chain sequence and its context. The target antigen is unknown. This entry comes from a study of T cell repertoires in cytomegalovirus infection. Whole-study context: It was recently identified HLA-C-restricted and well-studied HLA-B-restricted CMV epitopes that the study used. Shared public TCR beta signatures pointed to both CMV infection and a matching HLA type.

In TCRdb, the reads were re-called with MiXCR into one record per CDR3 protein. Of about 740,000 distinct CDR3 sequences listed, around 31% are singletons. Study-wide results and caveats: Dominating the ex vivo response were HLA-C-restricted CMV-specific TCR beta clonotypes. Pooled public TCR beta family frequency picked out CMV carriers with the relevant HLA.

In germline, CDR1 is MNHEY, CDR2 SVGEGT. Between the trimmed V and J ends, which lost 6 bases and 1 base, there was a span of 24 bases. This CDR3 is 19 amino acids long. The TCR sequence derives from a human donor in good health (CMV status not recorded). Some clones in this sample may be carry-over from other donors' samples. The chain is built from TRBV6-2 or TRBV6-3 and TRBJ2-2; perhaps TRBD1 as D (6 bases). The input for sequencing was cultured PBMCs, taken from culture after CMV antigen stimulation. CDR3 amino acids: CASSTYPGVARRNTGELFF. The CDR3 nucleotides read TGTGCCAGCAGCACCTACCCAGGGGTAGCCAGGCGGAACACCGGGGAGCTGTTTTTT.